Listed below are T cell receptor beta chains from one sample, sequenced in a study of T cell responses to AZD1222 COVID-19 vaccine. The repertoire was sequenced with immunoSEQ multiplex PCR; TCRdb's copy has only in-frame clones and lacks some. The profile shows some 250,000 clones, 90% to 95% of them singletons. Sequences were derived from peripheral blood, sampled 28 days after the second AZD1222 dose. The source of these receptors is an adult who received the AZD1222 COVID-19 vaccine. CDR3s include the opening cysteine and the closing phenylalanine or tryptophan. The D gene is left open where the match is weak.

>TRBD2|TRBJ2-7|TRBV28
TGTGCCAGCAGTTTAGATAGCGGGGGCACCTTAGGCGAGCAGTACTTC
CASSLDSGGTLGEQYF
>NA|TRBJ1-2|TRBV7-2
TGTGCCAGCAGCCCGAGCGTGGCTTCTGGACCTAACTATGGCTACACCTTC
CASSPSVASGPNYGYTF
>NA|TRBJ2-1|TRBV2
TGTGCCAGCAGTGATTCCATCGAGCAGTTCTTC
CASSDSIEQFF
>NA|TRBJ1-6|TRBV27
TGTGCCAGCGGCGGACGGCCTCGGGACGGACCCCTCCACTTT
CASGGRPRDGPLHF
>NA|TRBJ1-5|TRBV11-2
TGTGCCAGCAGTGACAGCAATCAGCCCCAGCATTTT
CASSDSNQPQHF
>NA|TRBJ2-3|TRBV5-1
TGCGCCAGCAGCTTGTCGGCGACAGACCTAAGCACAGATACGCAGTATTTT
CASSLSATDLSTDTQYF
>NA|TRBJ1-1|TRBV7-9
TGTGCCAGCAGCTTAGGAGGGATGCACACTGAAGCTTTCTTT
CASSLGGMHTEAFF
>NA|TRBJ2-1|TRBV5-1
TGCGCCAGCAGCCGAATCGCGGTCTACAATGAGCAGTTCTTC
CASSRIAVYNEQFF
>NA|TRBJ1-2|TRBV19
TGTGCCAGTAGTATAGTAGGACAGCCCACCTATGGCTACACCTTC
CASSIVGQPTYGYTF
>NA|TRBJ2-1|TRBV11-3
TGTGCCAGCAGCTTAGCGGGGTTTAACAATGAGCAGTTCTTC
CASSLAGFNNEQFF
>TRBD2|TRBJ2-1|TRBV19
TGTGCCAGTAGTATGCTGACTAGCGGGAGTGGCGGTGAGCAGTTCTTC
CASSMLTSGSGGEQFF
>NA|TRBJ1-3|TRBV28
TGTGCCAGCAGTTTACCCTGGAGCTCTGGAAACACCATATATTTT
CASSLPWSSGNTIYF
>TRBD2|TRBJ2-2|TRBV4-3
TGCGCCAGCAGCCCGAAGGTAGCGGGAGATAACGCCGGGGAGCTGTTTTTT
CASSPKVAGDNAGELFF